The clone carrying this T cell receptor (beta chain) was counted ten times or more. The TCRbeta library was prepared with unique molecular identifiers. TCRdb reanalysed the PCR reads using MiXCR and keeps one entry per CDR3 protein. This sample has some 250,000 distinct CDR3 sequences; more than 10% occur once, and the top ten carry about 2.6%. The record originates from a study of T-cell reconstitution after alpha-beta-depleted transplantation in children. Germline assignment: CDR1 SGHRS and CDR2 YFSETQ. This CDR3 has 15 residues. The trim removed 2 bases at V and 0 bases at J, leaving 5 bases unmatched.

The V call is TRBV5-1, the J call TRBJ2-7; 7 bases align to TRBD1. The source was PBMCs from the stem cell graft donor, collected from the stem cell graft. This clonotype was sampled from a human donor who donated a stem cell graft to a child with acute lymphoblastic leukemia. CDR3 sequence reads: CASSFGQDHSYEQYF. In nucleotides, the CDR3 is TGCGCCAGCAGCTTTGGACAGGATCACTCCTACGAGCAGTACTTC.